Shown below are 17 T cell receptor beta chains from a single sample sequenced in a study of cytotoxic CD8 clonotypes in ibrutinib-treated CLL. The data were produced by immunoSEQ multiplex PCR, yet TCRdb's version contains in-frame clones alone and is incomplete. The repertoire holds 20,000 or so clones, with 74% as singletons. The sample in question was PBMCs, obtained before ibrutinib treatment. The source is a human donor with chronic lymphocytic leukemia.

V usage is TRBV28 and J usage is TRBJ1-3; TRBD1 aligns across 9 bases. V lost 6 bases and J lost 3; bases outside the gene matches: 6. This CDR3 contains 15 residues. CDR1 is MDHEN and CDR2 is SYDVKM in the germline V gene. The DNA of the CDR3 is TGTGCCAGCAGCCTCGGGACAGGGATTGGAAACACCATATATTTT. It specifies CASSLGTGIGNTIYF.

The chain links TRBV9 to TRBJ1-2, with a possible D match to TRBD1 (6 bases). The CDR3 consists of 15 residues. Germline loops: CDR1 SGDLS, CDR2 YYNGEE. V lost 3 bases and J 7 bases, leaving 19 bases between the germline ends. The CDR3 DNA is TGTGCCAGCAGCGCCCTACCTACAGGGATTTCTGGCTACACCTTC. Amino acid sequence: CASSALPTGISGYTF.

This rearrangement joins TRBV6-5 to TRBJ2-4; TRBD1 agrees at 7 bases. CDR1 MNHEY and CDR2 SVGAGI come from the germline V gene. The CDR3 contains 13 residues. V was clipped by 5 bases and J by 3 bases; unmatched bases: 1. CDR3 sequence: CASSTGDKNIQYF. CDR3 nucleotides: TGTGCCAGCAGTACAGGGGACAAAAACATTCAGTACTTC.

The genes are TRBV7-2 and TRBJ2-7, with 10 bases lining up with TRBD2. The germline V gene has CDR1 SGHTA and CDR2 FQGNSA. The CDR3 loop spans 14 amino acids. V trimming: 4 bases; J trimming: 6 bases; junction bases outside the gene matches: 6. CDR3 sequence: CASSSGLARSEQYF. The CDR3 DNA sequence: TGTGCCAGCAGCTCGGGACTAGCGAGGAGCGAGCAGTACTTC.

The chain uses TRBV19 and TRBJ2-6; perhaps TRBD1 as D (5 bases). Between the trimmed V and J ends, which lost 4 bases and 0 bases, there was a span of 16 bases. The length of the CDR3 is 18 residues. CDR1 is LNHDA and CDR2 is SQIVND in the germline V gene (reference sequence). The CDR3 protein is CASSKTTVVDSGANVLTF. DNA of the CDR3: TGTGCCAGTAGTAAAACGACAGTCGTGGACTCTGGGGCCAACGTCCTGACTTTC. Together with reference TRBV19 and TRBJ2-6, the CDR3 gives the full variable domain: DGGITQSPKYLFRKEGQNVTLSCEQNLNHDAMYWYRQDPGQGLRLIYYSQIVNDFQKGDIAEGYSVSREKKESFPLTVTSAQKNPTAFYLCASSKTTVVDSGANVLTFGAGSRLTVL.

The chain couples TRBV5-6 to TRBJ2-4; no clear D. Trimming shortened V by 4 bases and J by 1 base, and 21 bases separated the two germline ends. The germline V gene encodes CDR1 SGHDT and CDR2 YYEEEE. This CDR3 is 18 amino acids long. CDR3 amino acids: CASSRDGSPSTAKNIQYF. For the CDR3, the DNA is TGTGCCAGCAGCCGCGACGGATCTCCCTCCACGGCCAAAAACATTCAGTACTTC.

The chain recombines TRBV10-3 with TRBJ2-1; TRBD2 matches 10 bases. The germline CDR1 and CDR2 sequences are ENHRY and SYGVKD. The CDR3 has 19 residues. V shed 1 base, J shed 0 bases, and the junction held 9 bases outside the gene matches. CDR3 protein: CAISELRTSGVSSYNEQFF. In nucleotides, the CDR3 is TGTGCCATCAGTGAGTTACGGACTAGCGGAGTTAGCTCCTACAATGAGCAGTTCTTC.

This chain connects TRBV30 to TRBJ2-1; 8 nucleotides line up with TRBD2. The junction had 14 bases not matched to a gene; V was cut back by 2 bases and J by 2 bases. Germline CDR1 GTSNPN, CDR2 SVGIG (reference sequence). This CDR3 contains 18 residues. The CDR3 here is CAWSSKTPGLAAYNEQFF. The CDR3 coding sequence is TGTGCCTGGAGTTCGAAGACGCCTGGACTAGCTGCCTACAATGAGCAGTTCTTC.

CDR3 DNA: TGTGCCAGCAGCGCGGCGACTAGCGGGAGCTACGAGCAGTACTTC. This sequence encodes CASSAATSGSYEQYF. The chain recombines TRBV13 with TRBJ2-7, with 12 bases identical to TRBD2. The germline gives CDR1 PRHDT, CDR2 FYEKMQ (reference sequence). The CDR3 loop spans 15 amino acids. Trimming cost V 5 bases and J 3 bases; bases outside gene matches: 5.

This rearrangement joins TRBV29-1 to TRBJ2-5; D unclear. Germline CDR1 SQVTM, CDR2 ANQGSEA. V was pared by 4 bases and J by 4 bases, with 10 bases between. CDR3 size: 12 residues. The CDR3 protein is CSVGGTGETQYF. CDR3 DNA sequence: TGCAGCGTTGGTGGTACCGGAGAGACCCAGTACTTC.

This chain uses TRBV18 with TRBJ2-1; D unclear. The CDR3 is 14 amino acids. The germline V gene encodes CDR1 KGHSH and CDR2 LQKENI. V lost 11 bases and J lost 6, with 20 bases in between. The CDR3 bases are TGTGCCTCAGCCAACCTAGTAAGCACCAATGAGCAGTTCTTC. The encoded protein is CASANLVSTNEQFF.

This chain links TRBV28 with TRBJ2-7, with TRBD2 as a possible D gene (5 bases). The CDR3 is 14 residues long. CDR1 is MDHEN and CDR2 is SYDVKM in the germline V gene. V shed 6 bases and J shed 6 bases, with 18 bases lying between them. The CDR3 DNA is TGTGCCAGCAGCGTCCGCGTTGGGGAGCGCGAGCAGTACTTC. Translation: CASSVRVGEREQYF.

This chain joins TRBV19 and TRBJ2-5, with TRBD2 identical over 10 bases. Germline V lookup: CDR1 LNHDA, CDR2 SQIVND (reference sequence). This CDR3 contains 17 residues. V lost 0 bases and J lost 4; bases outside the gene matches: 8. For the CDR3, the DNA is TGTGCCAGTAGTATAGATCCGGCTAGCGGGAGTCGAGAGACCCAGTACTTC. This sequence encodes CASSIDPASGSRETQYF.

The CDR3 DNA is TGTGCCAGCAGCCAGGGGCCACAAGAGACCCAGTACTTC. It is translated as CASSQGPQETQYF. The rearrangement uses TRBV7-3 and TRBJ2-5; D perhaps matches TRBD1 (6 bases). CDR3 size: 13 residues. CDR1 is SGHTA and CDR2 is FQGTGA in the germline V gene. V shed 5 bases and J shed 2 bases, with 9 bases lying between them.

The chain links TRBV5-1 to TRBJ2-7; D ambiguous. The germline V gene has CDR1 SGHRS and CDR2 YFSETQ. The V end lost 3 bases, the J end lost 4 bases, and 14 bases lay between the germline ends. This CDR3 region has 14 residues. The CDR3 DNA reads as TGCGCCAGCAGCTCCCCCGTGGAAGGGTACGAGCAGTACTTC. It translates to CASSSPVEGYEQYF.

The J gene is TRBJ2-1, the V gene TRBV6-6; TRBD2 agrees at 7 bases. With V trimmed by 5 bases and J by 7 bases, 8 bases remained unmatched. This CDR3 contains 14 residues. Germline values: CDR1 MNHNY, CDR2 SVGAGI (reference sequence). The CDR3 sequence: CASSRGGPGNEQFF. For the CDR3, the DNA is TGTGCCAGCAGTCGGGGAGGGCCTGGTAATGAGCAGTTCTTC.

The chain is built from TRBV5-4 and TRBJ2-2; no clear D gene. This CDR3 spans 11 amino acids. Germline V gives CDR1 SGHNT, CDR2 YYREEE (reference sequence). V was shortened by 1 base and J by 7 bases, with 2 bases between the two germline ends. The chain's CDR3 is CASSLSGELFF. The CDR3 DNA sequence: TGTGCCAGCAGCTTGAGCGGGGAGCTGTTTTTT. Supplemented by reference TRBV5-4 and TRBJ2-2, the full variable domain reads ETGVTQSPTHLIKTRGQQVTLRCSSQSGHNTVSWYQQALGQGPQFIFQYYREEENGRGNFPPRFSGLQFPNYSSELNVNALELDDSALYLCASSLSGELFFGEGSRLTVL.